This TCR beta chain originates from a study of cytomegalovirus exposure and HLA in healthy donors. Primers: 60 Vbeta forward and 13 Jbeta reverse. Produced via immunoSEQ multiplex PCR; TCRdb's table is partial and in-frame only. The sample comprises about 120,000 clones, 9% to 10% of which are singletons, and less than 4% rests with the top ten. V shed 4 bases and J 6 bases; nucleotides not matched to a gene: 9. The germline V gene has CDR1 SGHTS and CDR2 YDEGEE. The CDR3 loop spans 15 amino acids. This clonotype was sampled from a man aged 30 to 45 in good health and CMV-seronegative. The chain links TRBV5-8 to TRBJ2-7, with 11 bases fitting TRBD2. The sequencing sample was made of PBMCs. The chain's CDR3 is CASSERLAGLFEQYF. CDR3 nucleotide sequence: TGTGCCAGCAGCGAACGACTAGCGGGATTGTTCGAGCAGTACTTC.